What follows is one T cell receptor beta chain and its context. The antigen this receptor binds is unknown. No base quality values were provided; no much bigger clone lies one nucleotide off. This sample also contains other DNA sequences that code for the same CDR3. The source of the sample is a study of shared T cell receptors in the human thymus (dated by TCRdb to the early 2020s). Background for the entire study: The study examined how the human thymus generates shared, self-reactive T-cell receptor alpha chains.

The germline V and J ends show losses of 4 bases and 2 bases respectively, and no gene match explains 5 bases of the junction. From the cysteine through the phenylalanine, the CDR3 covers 14 amino acids. Left in the record is the CDR3 DNA by itself, 42 bases read in frame from the first base. The germline V gene sets CDR1 to KGHSH and CDR2 to LQKENI. Libraries were built with the immunoSEQ multiplex PCR assay. TCRdb obtained this table from immuneACCESS and retained in-frame rearrangements with V and J assigned. These tables miss some clones; where compared with another copy, unresolved V genes account for less than half of the shortfall, and the remainder is unexplained. This sample lists 630,000 or so clones; approximately 89% were detected once. The ten largest clones capture 0.0094% of the sample. The data also belong to a second study, concerning human thymus T cells. As noted in the second study: Donors were immunologically healthy infants undergoing open corrective cardiac surgery for congenital heart defects in Finland. Thymus tissue was obtained as surgical resects removed during corrective cardiac surgery. Usage of V and J gene segments appeared to be biased in both the thymic and the peripheral blood repertoires. According to the related research, thymic TCR repertoires were highly overlapping among unrelated individuals. The study described the TCR alpha and beta repertoires in under ten infant thymus samples and a few matching peripheral blood samples. Donor ages ranging from 7 to 244 days were recorded, and 5 or 6 male and a couple of female infants were included in the cohort. Thymocytes were released mechanically from tissue and stored at -70 °C as pellets of about 9-32 million cells. A QIAsymphony instrument was used to extract genomic DNA from the frozen cell pellets. The immunoSEQ multiplex PCR assay was used to amplify the TCRB and TCRAD loci from a standardized quantity of quality-controlled genomic DNA. Amplicons spanned the V(D)J region at a length sufficient to cover the CDR3 and identify V and J genes. Through the commercial immunoSEQ service, the amplicons were sequenced on an Illumina platform. Primer bias and sequencing errors were corrected as previously described, and TCRAD and TCRB definitions were based on the IMGT database. Repertoires were analysed with immunoSEQ Analyzer 3.0 and VDJTools, covering basic statistics, V/J segment usage, diversity estimates, rarefaction and pairwise overlap. Chao1, ChaoE, Efron-Thisted, Shannon and inverse Simpson indices were used to estimate diversity, which was also estimated on datasets down-sampled to the smallest sample. Repertoire overlap was determined by strict matching of CDR3 nucleotide sequence, V gene and J gene, and Jaccard-based multidimensional scaling clustering was applied. On average, roughly 850,000 unique TCRB clonotypes were obtained from thymus samples, compared with around 78,000 from blood samples.

The receptor comes from a boy in the first two years of life with a congenital heart defect. Donor details come from another sample of the same person, matched by shared clones. The sequenced material came from thymocytes. The rearrangement joined TRBV18 to TRBJ2-7, with 7 bases in between that match TRBD1. The DNA reads as follows: TGTGCCAGCTCACTGACAGGGTTTCCCTACGAGCAGTACTTC. This sequence encodes CASSLTGFPYEQYF.